This TCR beta chain was profiled in a study of blood T cell repertoires in COVID-19. Study details: Samples taken during acute and convalescent COVID-19 were collected in the United States, Italy and Spain. Sample material is recorded as cDNA or gDNA derived from T cells, B-cell-depleted T cells, or PBMCs.

CDR3 length equals 16 residues. Germline values: CDR1 KGHSH, CDR2 LQKENI. V gave up 0 bases and J gave up 2 bases; unmatched junction bases: 4. Original analysis: Estimation of nucleated cell counts relied on the amplification of reference gene primers. Clones were read by immunoSEQ multiplex PCR, and TCRdb kept only the in-frame ones, dropping some. V and J calls and clone size follow that table, whereas D and trimming were derived from the DNA. The data show some 74,000 clones, 83% seen once. This receptor was taken from an elderly man with acute or convalescent COVID-19. Sequenced material: peripheral blood. The chain combines TRBV18 with TRBJ2-3; TRBD2 matches at 8 bases. The CDR3 coding sequence is TGTGCCAGCTCACCACCGAACGGGAGGGCCACAGATACGCAGTATTTT. Translating it yields CASSPPNGRATDTQYF.